These 26 T cell receptor beta chains were all obtained from the same sample, sequenced in a study of somatic mutations in cytotoxic T cells in rheumatoid arthritis. Produced via immunoSEQ multiplex PCR; TCRdb's table is partial and in-frame only. This sample carries about 10,000 clones, around nine tenths of them seen once, and the ten largest clones take around 14%. Material for sequencing was CD8+ T cells sorted from blood. These receptors originate from a woman under 30 with rheumatoid arthritis.

The chain uses TRBV27 and TRBJ1-5, with 7 bases fitting TRBD1. The germline V gene has CDR1 MNHEY and CDR2 SMNVEV (reference sequence). The junction had 10 bases not matched to a gene; V was cut back by 5 bases and J by 6 bases. The CDR3 extends over 15 amino acids. The DNA of the CDR3 is TGTGCCAGCAGTGTAGTGACAGGGACCTCTCAGCCCCAGCATTTT. Translated, it gives CASSVVTGTSQPQHF.

CDR3 nucleotide sequence: TGTGCCAGCAGGACAGGGGTGAGCAATCAGCCCCAGCATTTT. Protein: CASRTGVSNQPQHF. The chain couples TRBV27 to TRBJ1-5; TRBD1 agrees at 8 bases. The germline V gene has CDR1 MNHEY and CDR2 SMNVEV (reference sequence). The junction had 2 bases not matched to a gene; V was cut back by 6 bases and J by 1 base. The CDR3 is 14 residues long.

The chain has TRBV13 and TRBJ2-1; no firm D call. The length of the CDR3 is 13 residues. The V gene lost 6 bases and the J gene lost 4 bases, with 10 bases spanning the gap. Germline assignment: CDR1 PRHDT and CDR2 FYEKMQ (reference sequence). DNA for the CDR3: TGTGCCAGCAGGGAGAGACTTTACAATGAGCAGTTCTTC. This gives the protein CASRERLYNEQFF.

The chain carries TRBV7-9 and TRBJ1-1; D is ambiguous. The CDR3 is made up of 15 amino acids. V was trimmed by 5 bases and J by 3 bases, leaving 16 bases between them. Germline V gene data show CDR1 as SEHNR and CDR2 as FQNEAQ (reference sequence). CDR3 bases: TGTGCCAGCAGCCCTGGAGATATCCCGGACACTGAAGCTTTCTTT. Protein sequence: CASSPGDIPDTEAFF.

V is TRBV5-1 and J is TRBJ2-1, with 11 bases lining up with TRBD1. The CDR3 totals 16 residues. From germline, CDR1 is SGHRS and CDR2 YFSETQ. The trim removed 4 bases at V and 0 bases at J, leaving 3 bases unmatched. The CDR3 here is CASSHGTGGSYNEQFF. CDR3 DNA: TGCGCCAGCAGCCATGGGACAGGGGGCTCCTACAATGAGCAGTTCTTC.

This clone is a singleton in its sample. The V gene is TRBV25-1, the J gene TRBJ2-2; 7 bases agree with TRBD2. The V gene's germline CDR1 is MGHDK and CDR2 SYGVNS. V lost 4 bases and J lost 3; bases outside the gene matches: 2. There are 14 residues in the CDR3. The CDR3 is CASSGLAYTGELFF. In DNA, the CDR3 is TGTGCCAGCAGTGGACTAGCATACACCGGGGAGCTGTTTTTT.

V and J are TRBV9 and TRBJ2-1, with 12 bases matching TRBD2. With V trimmed by 0 bases and J by 8 bases, 9 bases remained unmatched. From germline, CDR1 is SGDLS and CDR2 YYNGEE. The CDR3 covers 17 residues. The CDR3 region is CASSVDPLAGGLDEQFF. The CDR3 nucleotides are TGTGCCAGCAGCGTAGACCCACTAGCGGGAGGCCTTGATGAGCAGTTCTTC.

V usage is TRBV4-2 and J usage is TRBJ2-7; D gene unclear. The length of the CDR3 is 12 residues. CDR1 is LGHNA and CDR2 is YNFKEQ in the germline V gene. V dropped 1 base and J dropped 6 bases, with 7 bases sitting between them. The CDR3 is CASSQGQREQYF. CDR3 DNA sequence: TGTGCCAGCAGCCAAGGTCAGCGCGAGCAGTACTTC.

The chain carries TRBV11-1 and TRBJ1-1; 8 nucleotides match TRBD1. Germline values: CDR1 SGHAT, CDR2 FQDESV (reference sequence). The CDR3 consists of 15 residues. V shed 5 bases, J shed 4 bases, and the junction held 9 bases outside the gene matches. The CDR3 coding sequence is TGTGCCAGCAGCAATATCGGACAGGGAGTCACTGAAGCTTTCTTT. It is translated as CASSNIGQGVTEAFF. Full variable domain (outside the CDR3, taken from reference TRBV11-1 and TRBJ1-1): EAEVAQSPRYKITEKSQAVAFWCDPISGHATLYWYRQILGQGPELLVQFQDESVVDDSQLPKDRFSAERLKGVDSTLKIQPAELGDSAMYLCASSNIGQGVTEAFFGQGTRLTVV.

As concerns this clone: Since no conserved phenylalanine or tryptophan closes the CDR3, a read error is the likely cause. V is TRBV5-4 and J is TRBJ2-3; 10 nucleotides agree with TRBD1. Germline V gene lookup returns CDR1 SGHNT and CDR2 YYREEE (reference sequence). V was pared by 5 bases and J by 5 bases, with 8 bases of the junction left unmatched. This CDR3 comprises 15 residues. The CDR3: CASRDRDRGGDTQYS. The CDR3 DNA follows: TGTGCCAGCAGGGACCGGGACAGGGGAGGAGATACGCAGTATTCT.

The V gene is TRBV27, the J gene TRBJ2-7; 7 bases agree with TRBD1. Germline-derived CDR1 and CDR2 are MNHEY and SMNVEV (reference sequence). Losses at the gene ends were 7 bases for V and 5 bases for J; bases not matched to a gene: 5. The CDR3 spans 12 residues. The CDR3 reads CASIGGSDEQYF. The CDR3 bases are TGTGCCAGCATAGGGGGCTCGGACGAGCAGTACTTC.

The chain joins TRBV6-5 to TRBJ1-2; D unresolved. Germline V gene data show CDR1 as MNHEY and CDR2 as SVGAGI. The CDR3 sequence is 12 residues long. Deletions cut 6 bases from V and 3 bases from J, with 8 bases between. The CDR3 bases are TGTGCCAGCAGCCCCCCCGACTATGGCTACACCTTC. It encodes CASSPPDYGYTF.

This chain links TRBV7-9 with TRBJ1-1; TRBD1 aligns across 7 bases. From germline, CDR1 is SEHNR and CDR2 FQNEAQ (reference sequence). V shed 0 bases and J 3 bases; nucleotides not matched to a gene: 4. This CDR3 comprises 15 residues. The CDR3, as DNA: TGTGCCAGCAGCTTAGCCGGACAGGAGTACACTGAAGCTTTCTTT. This encodes CASSLAGQEYTEAFF.

J is TRBJ2-2 and V is TRBV20-1; D unresolved. CDR3 size: 11 residues. Germline CDR1 is DFQATT and CDR2 is SNEGSKA (reference sequence). Trimming cost V 4 bases and J 5 bases, with 5 bases left between them. The CDR3: CSAISTGELFF. CDR3 sequence (DNA): TGCAGTGCTATCAGTACCGGGGAGCTGTTTTTT.

The V call is TRBV14, the J call TRBJ1-4; 7 bases line up with TRBD1. The V gene end was trimmed by 2 bases and the J gene end by 5 bases; junction bases not matched to a gene: 8. This CDR3 is built from 16 residues. CDR1 is SGHDN, CDR2 FVKESK, per germline. The CDR3 is CASSQLSGTENEKLFF. The CDR3 DNA reads TGTGCCAGCAGCCAACTTTCCGGGACAGAGAATGAAAAACTGTTTTTT. The entire variable domain, with the rest obtained from reference TRBV14 and TRBJ1-4, is as follows: EAGVTQFPSHSVIEKGQTVTLRCDPISGHDNLYWYRRVMGKEIKFLLHFVKESKQDESGMPNNRFLAERTGGTYSTLKVQPAELEDSGVYFCASSQLSGTENEKLFFGSGTQLSVL.

The chain recombines TRBV4-2 with TRBJ2-5, with 10 bases lining up with TRBD2. V shed 1 base and J 5 bases; nucleotides not matched to a gene: 7. From germline, CDR1 is LGHNA and CDR2 YNFKEQ. The CDR3 is 16 amino acids. CDR3 in DNA: TGTGCCAGCAGCCAAGGGCCAGCGGGGGGGCATGAGACCCAGTACTTC. Protein product: CASSQGPAGGHETQYF.

The rearrangement uses TRBV27 and TRBJ2-4, with TRBD2 matching over 11 bases. Unmatched junction bases numbered 8, after V lost 4 bases and J lost 9 bases. The CDR3 sequence is 15 residues long. The germline gives CDR1 MNHEY, CDR2 SMNVEV (reference sequence). Here the CDR3 reads CASSYVAGGRGIQYF. Written as DNA, the CDR3 is TGTGCCAGCAGTTACGTAGCGGGGGGGCGTGGCATTCAGTACTTC.

This clone was recorded once. V gene TRBV19 combines with J gene TRBJ1-2, with 10 bases identical to TRBD1. The CDR3 contains 15 residues. The V and J ends lost 5 bases and 10 bases, in that order; junction bases with no gene match: 13. Germline CDR1 reads LNHDA; CDR2 reads SQIVND (reference sequence). The CDR3 bases are TGTGCCAGTAGTCCCCAAGAGGGGACAGGGGTAGACTACACCTTC. It encodes CASSPQEGTGVDYTF.

The chain couples TRBV30 to TRBJ2-3; tentatively, D is TRBD1 (6 bases). The CDR3 has 18 amino acids. The V gene's germline CDR1 is GTSNPN and CDR2 SVGIG (reference sequence). Trimming took 1 base from V and 3 from J, leaving 23 bases between them. DNA for the CDR3: TGTGCCTGGAGTGAACGACGAACGCAGGGGTGGGGTACAGATACGCAGTATTTT. This sequence encodes CAWSERRTQGWGTDTQYF.

J is TRBJ2-5 and V is TRBV10-3; D gene uncertain. Per germline, CDR1 ENHRY and CDR2 SYGVKD. Between the trimmed V and J ends, which lost 10 bases and 0 bases, there was a span of 12 bases. The CDR3 covers 13 residues. Here the CDR3 DNA reads TGTGCCACCATGCTCAGGTACCAAGAGACCCAGTACTTC. Amino acid sequence: CATMLRYQETQYF.

V is TRBV7-2 and J is TRBJ2-5; D gene unclear. There are 15 residues in the CDR3. Per the germline V gene, CDR1 is SGHTA and CDR2 is FQGNSA. Trimming stripped 3 bases from V and 3 bases from J, with 14 bases between. In nucleotides, the CDR3 is TGTGCCAGCAGCTTTTTCGTAGATGAAGAAGAGACCCAGTACTTC. Translating it yields CASSFFVDEEETQYF.

The chain joins TRBV6-5 to TRBJ2-7; maybe TRBD1 (6 bases). CDR3 length equals 15 residues. In germline, CDR1 is MNHEY, CDR2 SVGAGI. V gave up 5 bases and J gave up 3 bases, with 17 bases separating them. CDR3 loop: CASSHVRGFLYEQYF. For the CDR3, the DNA is TGTGCCAGCAGTCACGTCAGGGGTTTCCTCTACGAGCAGTACTTC.

The chain combines TRBV6-1 with TRBJ1-2; perhaps TRBD1 as D (5 bases). CDR1 and CDR2 (germline): MNHNS, SASEGT. V was clipped by 8 bases and J by 6 bases, with 13 bases between them. The CDR3 contains 12 residues. CDR3 bases: TGTGCCAGCGGGTATGGAGGGGATGGCTACACCTTC. It translates to CASGYGGDGYTF.

J is TRBJ2-7 and V is TRBV28; TRBD2 agrees at 12 bases. Looked up from germline, CDR1 is MDHEN and CDR2 is SYDVKM. The CDR3 has 16 residues. The junction had 3 bases not matched to a gene; V was cut back by 3 bases and J by 0 bases. The CDR3, as DNA: TGTGCCAGCAGTTTGACTAGCGGGGGATACTCCTACGAGCAGTACTTC. Translation: CASSLTSGGYSYEQYF.

The J gene is TRBJ1-2, the V gene TRBV11-3, with D perhaps matching TRBD1 (6 bases). The CDR3 runs to 14 residues. V was trimmed by 5 bases and J by 8 bases, leaving 18 bases between them. Germline V lookup: CDR1 SGHNT, CDR2 YENEEA. CDR3 bases: TGTGCCAGCAGCCGAGCTACAGGGATCATGGGCTACACCTTC. Translation gives CASSRATGIMGYTF.

The chain recombines TRBV19 with TRBJ1-1; TRBD1 aligns across 8 bases. The CDR3 spans 14 residues. With 6 bases clipped from V and 1 base from J, the junction kept 4 bases outside the gene matches. Germline CDR1 and CDR2: LNHDA and SQIVND (reference sequence). The chain's CDR3 is CASSWTGPNTEAFF. CDR3 nucleotides: TGTGCCAGTAGCTGGACAGGGCCGAACACTGAAGCTTTCTTT.